Following are 27 T cell receptor beta chains from one sample sequenced in a study of cytomegalovirus exposure and HLA in healthy donors. In the PCR, 60 Vbeta and 13 Jbeta primers were used. Measured with immunoSEQ multiplex PCR; TCRdb has only the in-frame clones, and not every one. The table records around 99,000 clones, 60% to 75% of them present only once. Sequenced input: PBMCs. These TCRs come from a man aged 25-45 years in good health and CMV-seronegative.

The V call is TRBV5-6, the J call TRBJ2-2; D is perhaps TRBD1 (5 bases). Trimming stripped 0 bases from V and 5 bases from J, with 11 bases between. The CDR3 extends over 15 amino acids. Germline lookup yields CDR1 SGHDT and CDR2 YYEEEE. The CDR3 loop reads CASSLGPGMTGELFF. The CDR3, as DNA: TGTGCCAGCAGCTTGGGGCCAGGGATGACCGGGGAGCTGTTTTTT. Looking up the rest from reference TRBV5-6 and TRBJ2-2 gives the full variable domain: DAGVTQSPTHLIKTRGQQVTLRCSPKSGHDTVSWYQQALGQGPQFIFQYYEEEERQRGNFPDRFSGHQFPNYSSELNVNALLLGDSALYLCASSLGPGMTGELFFGEGSRLTVL.

This chain uses TRBV14 with TRBJ2-1; no clear D gene. This CDR3 has 13 residues. Between the trimmed V and J ends, which lost 3 bases and 6 bases, there was a span of 9 bases. Per germline, CDR1 SGHDN and CDR2 FVKESK. The CDR3 spells CASSQQLLNEQFF. CDR3 in DNA: TGTGCCAGCAGCCAGCAGTTGCTCAATGAGCAGTTCTTC.

This chain links TRBV19 with TRBJ2-4; 16 positions match TRBD2. With V trimmed by 5 bases and J by 0 bases, 7 bases remained unmatched. The CDR3 loop spans 19 amino acids. Looked up from germline, CDR1 is LNHDA and CDR2 is SQIVND (reference sequence). CDR3 loop: CASSPLGLAGGEAKNIQYF. The CDR3 nucleotides read TGTGCCAGTAGTCCCCTGGGACTAGCGGGGGGGGAAGCCAAAAACATTCAGTACTTC.

The chain couples TRBV5-1 to TRBJ1-6; TRBD1 matches 7 bases. This CDR3 region has 17 residues. The V and J ends lost 1 base and 0 bases, in that order; junction bases with no gene match: 4. In germline, CDR1 is SGHRS, CDR2 YFSETQ. CDR3 sequence (DNA): TGCGCCAGCAGCTTGAGGGACAGCAGCTCCTATAATTCACCCCTCCACTTT. Amino acid sequence: CASSLRDSSSYNSPLHF.

This clone was seen at least ten times. V usage is TRBV7-7 and J usage is TRBJ2-3; D remains ambiguous. This CDR3 has 13 amino acids. The germline V gene encodes CDR1 SSHAT and CDR2 FNYEAQ (reference sequence). V lost 4 bases and J lost 0, with 5 bases in between. The CDR3 coding sequence is TGTGCCAGCAGCTCAACTAGCACAGATACGCAGTATTTT. Amino acid sequence: CASSSTSTDTQYF.

This clone was observed a handful of times. The CDR3 reads CASSYSGRGRGGYTF. The CDR3 DNA sequence: TGTGCCAGCAGTTACTCTGGCAGGGGGAGAGGTGGCTACACCTTC. This chain links TRBV6-5 with TRBJ1-2; 7 nucleotides match TRBD1. The CDR3 is 15 amino acids. CDR1 and CDR2 from the germline V gene are MNHEY and SVGAGI. Trimming at V came to 0 bases and at J to 7 bases, leaving 8 bases not matched to a gene.

In this sample, this clone turned up a few times. V and J are TRBV6-1 and TRBJ1-2, with D perhaps TRBD1 (5 bases). Germline loops: CDR1 MNHNS, CDR2 SASEGT. CDR3 length: 13 residues. V was trimmed by 2 bases and J by 5 bases, leaving 9 bases between them. CDR3 sequence reads: CASSEMGQYGYTF. The CDR3, as DNA: TGTGCCAGCAGTGAAATGGGGCAGTATGGCTACACCTTC.

The V call is TRBV7-8, the J call TRBJ2-3; TRBD2 aligns across 10 bases. Trimming cost V 3 bases and J 4 bases; bases outside gene matches: 7. Germline values: CDR1 SGHVS, CDR2 FQNEAQ. The CDR3 is 16 residues long. The CDR3 sequence is CASSFVASGRADTQYF. In DNA form, the CDR3 reads TGTGCCAGCAGCTTCGTTGCTAGCGGGAGAGCAGATACGCAGTATTTT.

The chain carries TRBV4-1 and TRBJ1-1; D unclear. V was cut by 0 bases and J by 0 bases, with 8 bases left in between. The CDR3 has 15 residues. Looked up from germline, CDR1 is MGHRA and CDR2 is YSYEKL. The DNA of the CDR3 is TGCGCCAGCAGCCAAGATAGCCAATTGAACACTGAAGCTTTCTTT. Translation: CASSQDSQLNTEAFF.

The rearrangement joins TRBV18 to TRBJ1-3; TRBD1 matches at 7 bases. Per the germline V gene, CDR1 is KGHSH and CDR2 is LQKENI. The CDR3 length is 17 residues. Losses at the gene ends were 3 bases for V and 9 bases for J; bases not matched to a gene: 17. The CDR3 DNA reads as TGTGCCAGCTCACCCATGACCGCTACTGGACAGGTCCCCACCATATATTTT. Translated: CASSPMTATGQVPTIYF. The full variable domain, its missing parts supplied by reference TRBV18 and TRBJ1-3, is NAGVMQNPRHLVRRRGQEARLRCSPMKGHSHVYWYRQLPEEGLKFMVYLQKENIIDESGMPKERFSAEFPKEGPSILRIQQVVRGDSAAYFCASSPMTATGQVPTIYFGEGSWLTVV.

The chain carries TRBV5-1 and TRBJ2-1, with 8 nucleotides matching TRBD1. V shed 4 bases and J 4 bases; nucleotides not matched to a gene: 7. CDR1 and CDR2 from the germline V gene are SGHRS and YFSETQ. CDR3 length: 15 residues. The CDR3 nucleotides read TGCGCCAGCAGCGGTTGGGACAGGAGTTACAATGAGCAGTTCTTC. Its protein is CASSGWDRSYNEQFF.

V and J are TRBV10-3 and TRBJ1-2; 7 bases agree with TRBD1. The CDR3 consists of 15 residues. Germline values: CDR1 ENHRY, CDR2 SYGVKD. V lost 0 bases and J lost 5; bases outside the gene matches: 6. The chain's CDR3 is CAISESREQGYGYTF. In DNA, the CDR3 is TGTGCCATCAGTGAGTCGAGGGAACAGGGGTATGGCTACACCTTC.

V is TRBV5-1 and J is TRBJ2-7, with D possibly being TRBD1 (6 bases). Per the germline V gene, CDR1 is SGHRS and CDR2 is YFSETQ. Trimming removed 2 bases at V and 2 bases at J, with 23 bases between. The CDR3 loop spans 18 amino acids. Here the CDR3 reads CASSFRSATSRGTYEQYF. CDR3 coding DNA: TGCGCCAGCAGCTTCCGTTCTGCTACATCCAGGGGTACCTACGAGCAGTACTTC. Complete variable domain (other parts from reference TRBV5-1 and TRBJ2-7): KAGVTQTPRYLIKTRGQQVTLSCSPISGHRSVSWYQQTPGQGLQFLFEYFSETQRNKGNFPGRFSGRQFSNSRSEMNVSTLELGDSALYLCASSFRSATSRGTYEQYFGPGTRLTVT.

J is TRBJ2-2 and V is TRBV7-9; no clear D. The germline gives CDR1 SEHNR, CDR2 FQNEAQ (reference sequence). CDR3 length: 14 amino acids. V lost 5 bases, J lost 4 bases, and 11 bases lay in between. CDR3 nucleotide sequence: TGTGCCAGCAGCGCGTCGTCGCTCACCGGGGAGCTGTTTTTT. It codes for CASSASSLTGELFF.

This clone has just a few counts. The rearrangement links TRBV15 to TRBJ1-1, with a tentative D call TRBD1 (6 bases). Per the germline V gene, CDR1 is LNHNV and CDR2 is YYDKDF (reference sequence). V lost 0 bases and J 4 bases, leaving 12 bases between the germline ends. The CDR3 has 15 residues. Written as DNA, the CDR3 is TGTGCCACCAGCAGAGATTTGGGGGGGCTCACTGAAGCTTTCTTT. Its protein product is CATSRDLGGLTEAFF.

The chain has TRBV30 and TRBJ1-5; D might be TRBD1 (5 bases). CDR1 and CDR2 from the germline V gene are GTSNPN and SVGIG (reference sequence). CDR3 length equals 14 residues. The V gene lost 4 bases and the J gene lost 0 bases, with 10 bases spanning the gap. The CDR3 DNA reads TGTGCCTGGACAACCAGGGATAGCAATCAGCCCCAGCATTTT. Its protein is CAWTTRDSNQPQHF.

This clone was seen a handful of times. The V call is TRBV7-9, the J call TRBJ2-5; perhaps TRBD2 as D (5 bases). The CDR3 runs 17 residues. Germline-derived CDR1 and CDR2 are SEHNR and FQNEAQ (reference sequence). The ends were cut back, 4 bases at V and 0 bases at J, with 18 bases in the middle. In DNA, the CDR3 is TGTGCCAGCAGCTATCCCCTTGCGGGCGAGTACCAAGAGACCCAGTACTTC. It encodes CASSYPLAGEYQETQYF.

The J gene is TRBJ2-5, the V gene TRBV28; TRBD2 matches at 8 bases. The CDR3 runs to 14 residues. Looked up from germline, CDR1 is MDHEN and CDR2 is SYDVKM. V lost 7 bases to trimming and J lost 4 bases; unmatched junction nucleotides: 8. The CDR3 bases are TGTGCCAGCACCTCACGGGGGGGGCGAGAGACCCAGTACTTC. This translates into CASTSRGGRETQYF. The entire variable domain, with the rest obtained from reference TRBV28 and TRBJ2-5, is as follows: DVKVTQSSRYLVKRTGEKVFLECVQDMDHENMFWYRQDPGLGLRLIYFSYDVKMKEKGDIPEGYSVSREKKERFSLILESASTNQTSMYLCASTSRGGRETQYFGPGTRLLVL.

The J gene is TRBJ2-1, the V gene TRBV13; 7 positions match TRBD2. In germline, CDR1 is PRHDT, CDR2 FYEKMQ (reference sequence). V gave up 1 base and J gave up 7 bases; unmatched junction bases: 10. The CDR3 has 16 amino acids. The CDR3 reads CASSLDSGGLKNEQFF. The CDR3 DNA follows: TGTGCCAGCAGCTTAGATTCGGGGGGATTGAAGAATGAGCAGTTCTTC.

The chain employs TRBV5-6 and TRBJ2-3; 9 bases fit TRBD2. This CDR3 is built from 16 residues. Trimming at V came to 7 bases and at J to 4 bases, leaving 13 bases not matched to a gene. Germline V gene data show CDR1 as SGHDT and CDR2 as YYEEEE. CDR3 loop: CASESGRRGMADTQYF. In DNA form, the CDR3 reads TGTGCCAGCGAGAGCGGGAGGAGGGGGATGGCAGATACGCAGTATTTT.

J is TRBJ2-2 and V is TRBV9, with 13 bases aligning to TRBD2. This CDR3 comprises 16 residues. CDR1 SGDLS and CDR2 YYNGEE come from the germline V gene. V shed 3 bases, J shed 7 bases, and the junction held 6 bases outside the gene matches. The DNA for the CDR3 is TGTGCCAGCAGCGCCGGACTAGCGGGAGTGGTCGGGGAGCTGTTTTTT. Residues: CASSAGLAGVVGELFF.

This clone came up once. The rearrangement joins TRBV9 to TRBJ2-3; 8 nucleotides match TRBD2. Germline V CDR1 and CDR2: SGDLS, YYNGEE. This CDR3 comprises 17 residues. After removal of 3 bases from V and 1 base from J, the junction contained 10 bases not matched to a gene. The CDR3 nucleotides read TGTGCCAGCAGCGCCCAGGGCATGCGGGGGGGCACAGATACGCAGTATTTT. It translates to CASSAQGMRGGTDTQYF.

This clone came up a few times. The J gene is TRBJ2-7, the V gene TRBV7-9, with D possibly matching TRBD2 (5 bases). Trimming removed 0 bases at V and 4 bases at J, with 10 bases between. The CDR3 has 14 amino acids. CDR1 is SEHNR and CDR2 is FQNEAQ in the germline V gene (reference sequence). The DNA of the CDR3 is TGTGCCAGCAGCTTAGCGGGAGATCCATACGAGCAGTACTTC. Translation: CASSLAGDPYEQYF.

The chain is built from TRBV6-1 and TRBJ2-1, with D possibly matching TRBD2 (8 bases). The CDR3 has 15 residues. Germline V gene data show CDR1 as MNHNS and CDR2 as SASEGT. The germline V and J ends were trimmed by 5 bases and 12 bases, with 23 bases remaining between them. The CDR3 DNA is TGTGCCAGCAGTATCGGACTAGCAGGGGGGGCCGTGCAGTTCTTC. Residues: CASSIGLAGGAVQFF.

The chain carries TRBV28 and TRBJ1-4; a weak D match, TRBD1 (5 bases). CDR3 length equals 12 residues. Per the germline V gene, CDR1 is MDHEN and CDR2 is SYDVKM. V gave up 6 bases and J gave up 8 bases, with 10 bases separating them. This CDR3 is CASRGVAEKLFF. CDR3 bases: TGTGCCAGCAGAGGGGTTGCAGAAAAACTGTTTTTT.

The rearrangement joins TRBV7-6 to TRBJ1-2; tentatively, D is TRBD1 (6 bases). CDR3 length: 17 amino acids. V was shortened by 2 bases and J by 3 bases, with 19 bases between the two germline ends. The germline V gene encodes CDR1 SGHVS and CDR2 FNYEAQ. The CDR3 is CASSLLTRQDSYYGYTF. CDR3 nucleotide sequence: TGTGCCAGCAGCTTATTGACACGACAGGACAGTTACTATGGCTACACCTTC. Full variable domain (rest looked up from reference TRBV7-6 and TRBJ1-2): GAGVSQSPRYKVTKRGQDVALRCDPISGHVSLYWYRQALGQGPEFLTYFNYEAQQDKSGLPNDRFSAERPEGSISTLTIQRTEQRDSAMYRCASSLLTRQDSYYGYTFGSGTRLTVV.

This chain connects TRBV27 to TRBJ2-7, with D perhaps matching TRBD2 (7 bases). Germline assignment: CDR1 MNHEY and CDR2 SMNVEV (reference sequence). Trimming cost V 3 bases and J 6 bases, with 15 bases left between them. This CDR3 is 14 amino acids long. CDR3 region: CASSLWGPGGEQYF. The CDR3 DNA sequence: TGTGCCAGCAGTTTGTGGGGGCCGGGAGGCGAGCAGTACTTC.